This T cell receptor beta chain was identified during a study of blood T cells in healthy people across ages. The use of a sample-barcoded 5' primer and a J-beta primer mix characterized a second PCR of 7 to 11 cycles. The study obtained at least 2.5 million CDR3-containing paired-end reads from every sample. Using its own MiXCR run on the 5' RACE reads, TCRdb lists one record per CDR3 protein. Of about 1,400,000 distinct CDR3 sequences in the sample, approximately 59% are singletons; the top ten hold more than 6%. Trimming removed 0 bases from V and 4 bases from J, with 12 bases in between. Germline values: CDR1 LGHNA, CDR2 YSLEER. The CDR3 length is 16 residues.

The sequence derives from a man aged 18 to 35 in good health. The sequenced material came from blood. This chain joins TRBV4-3 and TRBJ2-2; tentative D call: TRBD2 (5 bases). CDR3 amino acids: CASSQDSVRGTGELFF. CDR3 sequence (DNA): TGCGCCAGCAGCCAAGATAGTGTCCGGGGCACCGGGGAGCTGTTTTTT.